This TCR beta chain stems from a study of cytomegalovirus exposure and HLA in healthy donors (TCRdb year 2017). For context, the study as a whole: According to a later analysis, one platform produced both the 120 validation repertoires and the roughly 660 repertoires of the first cohort. The study was designed to test whether signatures of past pathogen exposure could be identified by cataloging public T cell receptors. In addition to the first cohort of roughly 700 subjects, a separate validation cohort of 120 different subjects was used. To predict cytomegalovirus infection status, the study combined high-throughput TCR immunosequencing, statistical association of individual TCRs with disease status, and machine learning. What the authors observed across the whole study: The authors suggested that the approach could potentially be generalized to other disease states and immunological phenotypes. In both the original and validation cohorts, the classifier was reported to diagnose cytomegalovirus status with high specificity and sensitivity. Most TCR sequences were seen in very few donors, while some public TCRs were found in many individuals. In vitro tests confirmed that a few of the cytomegalovirus-associated TCR beta chains recognize cytomegalovirus antigens. A later analysis lacked HLA typing for the validation cohort, so it scored co-occurrence in that cohort across all 120 or so repertoires. The study listed 164 TCR beta chains as associated with cytomegalovirus. Subsequent analysis determined that TCRs grouped into clusters in the first cohort also showed a tendency toward co-occurrence across the 120 validation repertoires, and approximately 93% of cluster scores exceeded 0.

The library was obtained by the immunoSEQ multiplex PCR assay. For the original study's pipeline: A statistical classification framework was developed to diagnose cytomegalovirus status using the catalog of TCR beta chain sequences. TCRdb retrieved this table from immuneACCESS and kept in-frame rearrangements only. Not all clones are present; in checked studies, unresolved V genes account for under half, and no reason is known for the remainder. V and J calls and clone size come straight from that table; D and trimming were deduced from the DNA. Here the sample has fewer than 120,000 clones; 85% to 90% occur a single time. The top ten constitute roughly 1.4% of the sample. Separate from the approximately 670-subject first cohort, the validation cohort of roughly 130 subjects was the group to which the donors belonged. A note on this clone: The antigen this receptor binds is unknown. There are no base qualities to consult, and no much larger clone falls within one base.

The specimen was PBMCs. The sequence was obtained from a woman aged 30 to 39 in good health and CMV-seropositive.

This receptor carries the CDR3 CASSLSEKLFF. The bases read TGTGCCAGCAGCTTATCGGAAAAACTGTTTTTT. In this chain, TRBV7-6 is recombined with TRBJ1-4; the D gene assignment is ambiguous. The CDR3 has 11 amino acids, counting the end cysteine and phenylalanine. The CDR3 DNA has 33 bases and is translated from base 1. Reading the germline V gene gives CDR1 SGHVS and CDR2 FNYEAQ. V is cut by 2 bases and J by 8 bases, and the space between the germline ends is 3 bases.